This TCR beta chain is drawn from a study of T cells in Graves' hyperthyroidism and ophthalmopathy. Uncontrolled infection, other autoimmune disease, pregnancy or lactation excluded patients. TCR beta CDR3 regions were amplified from RNA. The HTBI set primed first-round TCR CDR3 RT-PCR. In TCRdb, the multiplex PCR reads were re-called with MiXCR into one record per CDR3 protein. There are roughly 710,000 distinct CDR3 sequences in the sample; over 35% occur only once, and around a third lies in the top ten. This CDR3 has 13 residues. The V end lost 5 bases, the J end lost 8 bases, and 15 bases lay between the germline ends. Germline assignment: CDR1 SEHNR and CDR2 FQNEAQ (reference sequence).

The sample was blood. V and J are TRBV7-9 and TRBJ1-1, with D possibly being TRBD1 (6 bases). The TCR sequence derives from a woman in her forties with Graves' hyperthyroidism. The CDR3 is CASSQGGLREAFF. The CDR3 region has the DNA TGTGCCAGCAGCCAAGGGGGACTGCGGGAAGCTTTCTTT.